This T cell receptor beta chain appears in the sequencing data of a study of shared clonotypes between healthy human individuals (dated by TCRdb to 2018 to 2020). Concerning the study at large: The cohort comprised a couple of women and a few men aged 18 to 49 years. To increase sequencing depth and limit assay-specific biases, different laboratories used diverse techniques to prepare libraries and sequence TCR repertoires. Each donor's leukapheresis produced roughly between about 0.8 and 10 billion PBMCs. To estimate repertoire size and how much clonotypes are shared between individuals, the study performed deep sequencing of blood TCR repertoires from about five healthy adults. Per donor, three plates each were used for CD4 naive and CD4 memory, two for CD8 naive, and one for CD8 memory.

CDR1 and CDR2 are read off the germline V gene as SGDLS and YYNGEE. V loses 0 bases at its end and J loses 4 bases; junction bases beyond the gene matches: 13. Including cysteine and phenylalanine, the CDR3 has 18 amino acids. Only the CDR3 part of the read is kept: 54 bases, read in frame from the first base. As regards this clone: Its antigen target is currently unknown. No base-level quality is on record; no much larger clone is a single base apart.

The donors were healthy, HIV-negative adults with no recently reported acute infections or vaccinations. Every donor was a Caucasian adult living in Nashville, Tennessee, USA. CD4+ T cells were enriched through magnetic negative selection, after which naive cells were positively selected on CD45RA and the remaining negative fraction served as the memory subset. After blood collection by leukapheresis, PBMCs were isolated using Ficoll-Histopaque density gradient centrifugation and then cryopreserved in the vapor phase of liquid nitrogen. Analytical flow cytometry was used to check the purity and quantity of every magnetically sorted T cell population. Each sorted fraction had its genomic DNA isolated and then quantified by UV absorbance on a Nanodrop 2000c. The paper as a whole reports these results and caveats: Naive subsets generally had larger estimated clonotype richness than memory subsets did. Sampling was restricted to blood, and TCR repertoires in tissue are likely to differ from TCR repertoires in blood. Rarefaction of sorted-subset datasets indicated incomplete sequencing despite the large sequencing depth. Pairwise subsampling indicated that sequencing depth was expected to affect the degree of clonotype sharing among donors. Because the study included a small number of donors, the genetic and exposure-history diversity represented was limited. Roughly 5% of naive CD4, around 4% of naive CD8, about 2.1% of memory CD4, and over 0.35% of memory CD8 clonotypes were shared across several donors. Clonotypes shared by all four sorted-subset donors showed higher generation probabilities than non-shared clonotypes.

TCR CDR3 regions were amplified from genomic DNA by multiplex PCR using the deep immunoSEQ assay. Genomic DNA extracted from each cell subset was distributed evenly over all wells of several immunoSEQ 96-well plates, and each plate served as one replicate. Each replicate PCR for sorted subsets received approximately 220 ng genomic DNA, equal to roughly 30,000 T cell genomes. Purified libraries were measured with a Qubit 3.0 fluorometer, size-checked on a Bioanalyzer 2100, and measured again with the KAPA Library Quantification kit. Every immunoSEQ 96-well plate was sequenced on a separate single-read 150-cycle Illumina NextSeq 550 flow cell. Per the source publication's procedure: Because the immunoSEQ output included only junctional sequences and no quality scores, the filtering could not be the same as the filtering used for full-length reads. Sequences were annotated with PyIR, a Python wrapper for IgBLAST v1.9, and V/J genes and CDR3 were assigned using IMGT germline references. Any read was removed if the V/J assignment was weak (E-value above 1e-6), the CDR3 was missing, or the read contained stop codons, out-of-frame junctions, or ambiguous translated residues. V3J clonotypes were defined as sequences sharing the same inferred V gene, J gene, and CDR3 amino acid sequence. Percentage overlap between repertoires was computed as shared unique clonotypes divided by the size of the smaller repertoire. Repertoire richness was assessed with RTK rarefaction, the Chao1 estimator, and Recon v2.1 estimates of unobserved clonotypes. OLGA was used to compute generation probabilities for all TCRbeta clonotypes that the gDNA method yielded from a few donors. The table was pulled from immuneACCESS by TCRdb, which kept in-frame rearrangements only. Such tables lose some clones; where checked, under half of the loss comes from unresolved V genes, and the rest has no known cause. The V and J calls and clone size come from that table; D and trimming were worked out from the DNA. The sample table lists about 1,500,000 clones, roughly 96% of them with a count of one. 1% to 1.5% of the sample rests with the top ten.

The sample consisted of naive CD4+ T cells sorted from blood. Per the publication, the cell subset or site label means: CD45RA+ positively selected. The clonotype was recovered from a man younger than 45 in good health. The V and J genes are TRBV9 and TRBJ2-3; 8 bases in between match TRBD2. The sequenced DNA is TGTGCCAGCAGCGTAGCCCAAACTAGCGGATACCGGGCAGATACGCAGTATTTT. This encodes CASSVAQTSGYRADTQYF. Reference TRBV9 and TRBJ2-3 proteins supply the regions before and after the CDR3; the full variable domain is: DSGVTQTPKHLITATGQRVTLRCSPRSGDLSVYWYQQSLDQGLQFLIQYYNGEERAKGNILERFSAQQFPDLHSELNLSSLELGDSALYFCASSVAQTSGYRADTQYFGPGTRLTVL.